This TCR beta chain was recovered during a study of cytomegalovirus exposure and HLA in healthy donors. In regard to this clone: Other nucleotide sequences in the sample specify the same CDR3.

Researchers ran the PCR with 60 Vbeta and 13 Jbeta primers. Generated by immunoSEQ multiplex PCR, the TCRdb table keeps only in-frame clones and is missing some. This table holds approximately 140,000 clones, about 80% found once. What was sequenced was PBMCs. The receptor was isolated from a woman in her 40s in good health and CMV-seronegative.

CDR3 coding DNA: TGTGCCAGTAGTATAGGAAGTCGGGTCTTCGAAAAACTGTTTTTT. This sequence encodes CASSIGSRVFEKLFF. This chain links TRBV19 with TRBJ1-4; unclear D gene. Looked up from germline, CDR1 is LNHDA and CDR2 is SQIVND (reference sequence). Trimming cost V 1 base and J 8 bases, with 14 bases left between them. The CDR3 is made up of 15 amino acids.